This TCR beta chain was recorded in a study of blood T cell repertoires in COVID-19. Whole-study context: Sources were T cells, B-cell-depleted T cells, or PBMCs; the material itself was cDNA or gDNA.

V was clipped by 4 bases and J by 4 bases, with 15 bases between them. The CDR3 length is 14 residues. From germline, CDR1 is SGHKS and CDR2 YYEKEE (reference sequence). This clone was seen just once. Methods used by the authors: Quantification of nucleated cells was approximated via reference gene primer amplification. Method: immunoSEQ multiplex PCR; TCRdb's copy keeps in-frame clones and lacks some. The DNA was the basis for D and trimming; V, J and clone size are from that table. The data hold 140,000 or so clones, with about 86% observed a single time. This clonotype originated in a human donor in a cohort sampled during active COVID-19. This chain connects TRBV5-5 to TRBJ2-7; D may be TRBD2 (6 bases). Specimen: peripheral blood. CDR3 DNA sequence: TGTGCCAGCAGCAGTGGGGGGACCGTGTACGAGCAGTACTTC. Amino acid sequence: CASSSGGTVYEQYF.